The 20 T cell receptor beta chains in this list originate from one sample, sequenced in a study of shared clonotypes between healthy human individuals. Clones were sequenced by immunoSEQ multiplex PCR, and TCRdb holds only the in-frame ones, with some missing. This sample has 110,000 or so clones; about two thirds occur once, and the top ten carry about 22%. Sequenced: memory CD8+ T cells sorted from blood. Subset meaning: CD45RO+ cells pooled with CCR7-negative TemRA cells. These receptor sequences come from a young woman in good health.

DNA of the CDR3: TGTGCCAGCAGCCAAGGTACAGGGAGGTACGAGCAGTACTTC. Its translation: CASSQGTGRYEQYF. The chain has TRBV5-4 and TRBJ2-7; either TRBD1 or TRBD2 may fit D (6 bases each). This CDR3 comprises 14 residues. The V gene's germline CDR1 is SGHNT and CDR2 YYREEE (reference sequence). With 4 bases removed from V and 4 bases from J, the gap between germline ends came to 15 bases. Full variable domain (missing parts from reference TRBV5-4 and TRBJ2-7): ETGVTQSPTHLIKTRGQQVTLRCSSQSGHNTVSWYQQALGQGPQFIFQYYREEENGRGNFPPRFSGLQFPNYSSELNVNALELDDSALYLCASSQGTGRYEQYFGPGTRLTVT.

V and J are TRBV30 and TRBJ2-2; 7 nucleotides align to TRBD1. This CDR3 spans 13 amino acids. V trimming: 3 bases; J trimming: 7 bases; junction bases outside the gene matches: 5. Germline V lookup: CDR1 GTSNPN, CDR2 SVGIG (reference sequence). CDR3 DNA: TGTGCCTGGAGCCCGACAGGGATCGGGGAGCTGTTTTTT. It codes for CAWSPTGIGELFF. The variable domain in full, completed from reference TRBV30 and TRBJ2-2, reads SQTIHQWPATLVQPVGSPLSLECTVEGTSNPNLYWYRQAAGRGLQLLFYSVGIGQISSEVPQNLSASRPQDRQFILSSKKLLLSDSGFYLCAWSPTGIGELFFGEGSRLTVL.

V is TRBV27 and J is TRBJ1-1, with no clear D. Per germline, CDR1 MNHEY and CDR2 SMNVEV (reference sequence). The CDR3 contains 16 residues. V lost 2 bases and J 2 bases, leaving 15 bases between the germline ends. The CDR3 region is CASSLKWLLSNTEAFF. The CDR3, as DNA: TGTGCCAGCAGTTTAAAATGGCTTTTAAGCAACACTGAAGCTTTCTTT.

The chain has TRBV28 and TRBJ1-4; 8 bases align to TRBD1. Unmatched junction bases numbered 15, after V lost 6 bases and J lost 9 bases. CDR1 is MDHEN and CDR2 is SYDVKM in the germline V gene. The CDR3 runs to 16 residues. The CDR3: CASSRNTGQGLKKLFF. The CDR3 region has the DNA TGTGCCAGCAGCAGGAATACCGGACAGGGCTTGAAAAAACTGTTTTTT.

This rearrangement joins TRBV23-1 to TRBJ2-2; TRBD1 or TRBD2 may be the D gene (5 bases each). TRBV23-1 is an open reading frame, and its role is uncertain. V dropped 7 bases and J dropped 0 bases, with 21 bases sitting between them. This CDR3 has 18 residues. The CDR3 DNA is TGCGCCAGCACGACGGGACCAGCCATCAGAACGAACACCGGGGAGCTGTTTTTT. It translates to CASTTGPAIRTNTGELFF.

V gene TRBV28 combines with J gene TRBJ2-1; 10 positions match TRBD2. V was clipped by 2 bases and J by 0 bases; unmatched bases: 7. Germline V gene lookup returns CDR1 MDHEN and CDR2 SYDVKM. This CDR3 has 18 amino acids. The CDR3 DNA follows: TGTGCCAGCAGTTTAGATAGAAGGACTAGCGGCTCCTACAATGAGCAGTTCTTC. Amino acids: CASSLDRRTSGSYNEQFF.

The chain carries TRBV28 and TRBJ2-7; TRBD2 agrees at 7 bases. Unmatched junction bases numbered 7, after V lost 2 bases and J lost 6 bases. The germline V gene has CDR1 MDHEN and CDR2 SYDVKM. This CDR3 spans 14 amino acids. CDR3: CASSLLAGVSEQYF. The CDR3 nucleotides read TGTGCCAGCAGTTTACTGGCGGGGGTAAGCGAGCAGTACTTC.

The V and J genes are TRBV7-9 and TRBJ2-7; 8 bases map to TRBD1. The CDR3 is 15 amino acids. Germline V gene sequence: CDR1 SEHNR, CDR2 FQNEAQ (reference sequence). V trimming: 5 bases; J trimming: 3 bases; junction bases outside the gene matches: 9. The CDR3 reads CASSTRQGLFYEQYF. The CDR3 DNA sequence: TGTGCCAGCAGCACACGACAGGGGTTATTCTACGAGCAGTACTTC.

The rearrangement joins TRBV28 to TRBJ1-1; D call uncertain. In germline, CDR1 is MDHEN, CDR2 SYDVKM. V shed 4 bases and J shed 12 bases, with 9 bases lying between them. This CDR3 spans 10 amino acids. Written as DNA, the CDR3 is TGTGCCAGCAGTTCGTACGAGACTTTCTTT. Amino acid sequence: CASSSYETFF.

V is TRBV16 and J is TRBJ2-1; no clear D gene. V was shortened by 0 bases and J by 10 bases, with 7 bases between the two germline ends. The CDR3 consists of 12 residues. The germline gives CDR1 KGHSY, CDR2 FQNENV. In DNA form, the CDR3 reads TGTGCCAGCAGCCAATCCAACGTAGAGCAGTTCTTC. It is translated as CASSQSNVEQFF.

The rearrangement uses TRBV7-2 and TRBJ2-2; D is perhaps TRBD1 (5 bases). Trimming took off 5 bases at V and 0 bases at J, with 13 bases between the two ends. There are 16 residues in the CDR3. The germline V gene encodes CDR1 SGHTA and CDR2 FQGNSA. CDR3 sequence reads: CASSPGGHANTGELFF. The CDR3 region has the DNA TGTGCCAGCAGCCCAGGCGGACACGCGAACACCGGGGAGCTGTTTTTT.

The rearrangement links TRBV2 to TRBJ2-1, with 9 bases identical to TRBD1. This CDR3 is built from 17 residues. Looked up from germline, CDR1 is SNHLY and CDR2 is FYNNEI. After removal of 8 bases from V and 4 bases from J, the junction contained 15 bases not matched to a gene. In DNA form, the CDR3 reads TGTGCCAGCCCGAAAACTTCCGGGACAGGGCTTTACAATGAGCAGTTCTTC. It encodes CASPKTSGTGLYNEQFF.

The chain employs TRBV28 and TRBJ2-7; D is tentatively TRBD1 or TRBD2 (5 bases each). CDR1 is MDHEN, CDR2 SYDVKM, per germline. The CDR3 consists of 14 residues. V shed 6 bases and J shed 4 bases, with 16 bases lying between them. The CDR3: CASRWGQGAYEQYF. In DNA form, the CDR3 reads TGTGCCAGCAGATGGGGCCAGGGAGCTTACGAGCAGTACTTC.

CDR3 loop: CASSVGTSGYTDTQYF. DNA of the CDR3: TGTGCCAGCAGCGTAGGGACTAGCGGGTACACAGATACGCAGTATTTT. The chain couples TRBV9 to TRBJ2-3; 11 bases are shared with TRBD2. J lost 2 bases, V lost 0 bases, and 2 bases had no gene match. The CDR3 runs 16 residues. The germline V gene has CDR1 SGDLS and CDR2 YYNGEE. The full variable domain, its missing parts supplied by reference TRBV9 and TRBJ2-3, is DSGVTQTPKHLITATGQRVTLRCSPRSGDLSVYWYQQSLDQGLQFLIQYYNGEERAKGNILERFSAQQFPDLHSELNLSSLELGDSALYFCASSVGTSGYTDTQYFGPGTRLTVL.

To note about this clone: The sample has other DNA sequences that encode this CDR3 too. This chain joins TRBV7-9 and TRBJ2-7, with unresolved D. Trimming removed 5 bases from V and 3 bases from J, with 5 bases in between. Germline CDR1 is SEHNR and CDR2 is FQNEAQ (reference sequence). The CDR3 sequence is 11 residues long. In DNA, the CDR3 is TGTGCCAGCAGCCTCGACTACGAGCAGTACTTC. This encodes CASSLDYEQYF.

V usage is TRBV2 and J usage is TRBJ2-2, with TRBD2 matching 10 bases. The germline V gene encodes CDR1 SNHLY and CDR2 FYNNEI. Trimming cost V 6 bases and J 3 bases; bases outside gene matches: 10. This CDR3 comprises 17 residues. The CDR3 reads CASSLGLAEYHTGELFF. The CDR3 DNA reads TGTGCCAGCAGCCTCGGACTAGCGGAGTATCACACCGGGGAGCTGTTTTTT.

A single count supports this clone. The V and J genes are TRBV19 and TRBJ2-3, with 10 bases that match TRBD2. The CDR3 loop spans 15 amino acids. Germline loops: CDR1 LNHDA, CDR2 SQIVND (reference sequence). V gave up 6 bases and J gave up 2 bases; unmatched junction bases: 5. The CDR3 sequence: CASRPLAGDTDTQYF. The CDR3 DNA sequence: TGTGCCAGTAGACCGCTAGCGGGGGACACAGATACGCAGTATTTT.

The chain links TRBV2 to TRBJ2-7, with 7 nucleotides matching TRBD1. The CDR3 consists of 16 residues. Germline loops: CDR1 SNHLY, CDR2 FYNNEI. J gave up 2 bases and V 7 bases, and 14 bases lay outside the gene matches. The CDR3 DNA is TGTGCCAGCAATCCCCGGGGACAGCTAGTACCCTACGAGCAGTACTTC. It codes for CASNPRGQLVPYEQYF.

V gene TRBV5-4 combines with J gene TRBJ2-7; TRBD1 is a possible D gene (6 bases). CDR3 size: 14 residues. V was pared by 5 bases and J by 0 bases, with 12 bases between. Germline values: CDR1 SGHNT, CDR2 YYREEE (reference sequence). The CDR3 here is CASSYGQSSYEQYF. CDR3 DNA: TGTGCCAGCAGTTACGGACAGAGCTCCTACGAGCAGTACTTC.

The CDR3 here is CASSQDQNGNEKLFF. CDR3 sequence (DNA): TGCGCCAGCAGCCAAGATCAGAACGGTAATGAAAAACTGTTTTTT. The chain carries TRBV4-1 and TRBJ1-4; unclear D gene. The germline V gene encodes CDR1 MGHRA and CDR2 YSYEKL. The CDR3 is 15 residues long. Deletions cut 0 bases from V and 4 bases from J, with 9 bases between.